This TCR beta chain derives from a study of T cells after yellow fever vaccination. TCRdb analysed the 5' RACE reads with MiXCR anew, one entry per CDR3 protein. The sample lists 300,000 to 350,000 distinct CDR3 sequences, about 4.5% occurring once. In this sample, this clonotype turned up a few times. The germline V gene has CDR1 KGHSH and CDR2 LQKENI. The CDR3 is 18 amino acids. Germline trimming cut 0 bases from V and 2 bases from J; bases unmatched to any gene: 11. The chain uses TRBV18 and TRBJ2-3, with TRBD2 matching over 7 bases. The specimen was PBMCs, collected 15 days after the yellow fever booster vaccination. The source is a man aged 18 to 29 who received the YFV17D yellow fever vaccine. The CDR3 loop reads CASSPPRSRGSTTDTQYF. The CDR3 region has the DNA TGTGCCAGCTCACCACCGCGGTCGCGGGGGTCGACCACAGATACGCAGTATTTT.